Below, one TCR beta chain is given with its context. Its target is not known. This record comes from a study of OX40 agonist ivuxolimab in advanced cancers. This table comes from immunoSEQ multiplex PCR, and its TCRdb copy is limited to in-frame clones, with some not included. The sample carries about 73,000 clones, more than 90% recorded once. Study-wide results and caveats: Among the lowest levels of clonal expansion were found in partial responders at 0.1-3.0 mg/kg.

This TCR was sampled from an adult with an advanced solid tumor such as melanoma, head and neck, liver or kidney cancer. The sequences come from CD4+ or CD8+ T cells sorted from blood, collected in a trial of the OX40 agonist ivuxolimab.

This chain's CDR3 is CASSLILSDTQYF. The CDR3 DNA sequence: TGTGCCAGCAGCTTAATCTTGTCAGATACGCAGTATTTT. The V call is TRBV11-2, the J call TRBJ2-3, with D unclear. The germline V and J ends were trimmed by 2 bases and 4 bases, with 7 bases remaining between them. Germline V gene sequence: CDR1 SGHAT, CDR2 FQNNGV. CDR3 length equals 13 residues.